This passage covers 18 T cell receptor beta chains from one sample sequenced in a study of T cell responses to AZD1222 COVID-19 vaccine. The method was immunoSEQ multiplex PCR; TCRdb's version includes in-frame clones alone and lacks a portion of them. Of under 200,000 clones in the sample, around 87% were seen once. Sequences were derived from peripheral blood, sampled on day 0 of MenACWY control vaccination. Receptor source: an adult in good health.

The gene calls are TRBV7-2 and TRBJ2-7; 7 bases are shared with TRBD1. V dropped 2 bases and J dropped 0; count of bases not matched to a gene: 4. From germline, CDR1 is SGHTA and CDR2 FQGNSA. The CDR3 sequence is 15 residues long. In DNA form, the CDR3 reads TGTGCCAGCAGCTTATCCGGGACAGCCTCCTACGAGCAGTACTTC. Encoded protein: CASSLSGTASYEQYF.

In nucleotides, the CDR3 is TGTGCCAGCAGTCCGACAGGGAATGAGCAGTTCTTC. Translating it yields CASSPTGNEQFF. The J gene is TRBJ2-1, the V gene TRBV7-9; 7 bases fit TRBD1. This CDR3 has 12 residues. The J segment lost 7 bases and the V segment lost 6 bases, leaving 3 bases of the junction unmatched. CDR1 is SEHNR and CDR2 is FQNEAQ in the germline V gene (reference sequence).

This chain uses TRBV10-3 with TRBJ1-3; possible D gene TRBD1, 5 bases. Germline-derived CDR1 and CDR2 are ENHRY and SYGVKD. This CDR3 comprises 17 residues. V was trimmed by 0 bases and J by 3 bases, leaving 15 bases between them. The CDR3 region has the DNA TGTGCCATCAGTGAGTCTACGGAGGACACTAGTGGAAACACCATATATTTT. The encoded protein is CAISESTEDTSGNTIYF.

The J gene is TRBJ1-3, the V gene TRBV23-1, with a weak D call TRBD1 (6 bases). TRBV23-1 has ORF status, its function being uncertain. The CDR3 is 14 amino acids. Trimming left V 5 bases short and J 5 bases short, with 13 bases between. CDR3 amino acids: CASSARGYRNTIYF. CDR3 DNA sequence: TGCGCCAGCAGTGCAAGGGGGTATCGAAACACCATATATTTT.

The chain couples TRBV5-1 to TRBJ1-5; 7 bases match TRBD1. This CDR3 region has 14 residues. CDR1 is SGHRS and CDR2 is YFSETQ in the germline V gene. Trimming took 1 base from V and 5 from J; bases not matched to a gene: 3. CDR3 in DNA: TGCGCCAGCAGCTTGAGTACAGGGGATCAGCCCCAGCATTTT. Translated: CASSLSTGDQPQHF.

The chain joins TRBV9 to TRBJ2-5; 7 bases match TRBD2. CDR3 length: 16 amino acids. Per germline, CDR1 SGDLS and CDR2 YYNGEE. V gave up 0 bases and J gave up 5 bases; unmatched junction bases: 10. The CDR3 nucleotides are TGTGCCAGCAGCGTAGTGGGAACTAGCGTGCGGGAGACCCAGTACTTC. It translates to CASSVVGTSVRETQYF.

This clone showed up just once. This sequence joins TRBV7-8 and TRBJ1-6; TRBD1 aligns across 9 bases. Germline V lookup: CDR1 SGHVS, CDR2 FQNEAQ. The V segment lost 5 bases and the J segment 9 bases; nucleotides outside the gene matches: 17. The CDR3 runs 18 residues. CDR3 DNA: TGTGCCAGCAGCCCGATGGGCGGGACAGGGCGTAATAGTTCACCCCTCCACTTT. Its protein is CASSPMGGTGRNSSPLHF.

The chain joins TRBV5-1 to TRBJ1-1, with TRBD1 matching 7 bases. Germline V gene lookup returns CDR1 SGHRS and CDR2 YFSETQ. The CDR3 totals 17 residues. V lost 1 base to trimming and J lost 0 bases; unmatched junction nucleotides: 9. The CDR3 DNA reads as TGCGCCAGCAGCTTGAGGTTATTGGGACAGATGAACACTGAAGCTTTCTTT. Its translation: CASSLRLLGQMNTEAFF.

The sample holds one count of this clone. The J gene is TRBJ2-1, the V gene TRBV28; 9 bases are a match to TRBD2. Trimming took 7 bases from V and 5 from J; bases not matched to a gene: 6. The germline V gene has CDR1 MDHEN and CDR2 SYDVKM. This CDR3 is 14 amino acids long. The DNA of the CDR3 is TGTGCCAGCAAAGGCGGGGGGGCTAACAATGAGCAGTTCTTC. Residues: CASKGGGANNEQFF.

The chain employs TRBV25-1 and TRBJ1-6; a weak D match, TRBD1 (5 bases). This CDR3 contains 15 residues. Between the trimmed V and J ends, which lost 6 bases and 10 bases, there was a span of 19 bases. Germline values: CDR1 MGHDK, CDR2 SYGVNS. CDR3 loop: CASRDRGEERSPLHF. The DNA of the CDR3 is TGTGCCAGCAGGGACCGGGGGGAGGAAAGATCACCCCTCCACTTT.

The CDR3 spells CASSYGTGGNTGELFF. The CDR3 DNA sequence: TGTGCCAGCAGTTATGGGACAGGGGGTAACACCGGGGAGCTGTTTTTT. The rearrangement uses TRBV28 and TRBJ2-2; the match to TRBD1 covers 11 bases. The CDR3 totals 16 residues. V gave up 4 bases and J gave up 2 bases; unmatched junction bases: 3. Looked up from germline, CDR1 is MDHEN and CDR2 is SYDVKM.

The J gene is TRBJ1-1, the V gene TRBV27; TRBD1 might be the D (5 bases). V gave up 4 bases and J gave up 0 bases, with 9 bases separating them. Germline loops: CDR1 MNHEY, CDR2 SMNVEV (reference sequence). The CDR3 runs 14 residues. The CDR3 here is CASSYTGLNTEAFF. The DNA for the CDR3 is TGTGCCAGCAGTTATACAGGATTGAACACTGAAGCTTTCTTT.

The chain employs TRBV7-6 and TRBJ2-3; D unclear. The CDR3 sequence is 13 residues long. Germline V lookup: CDR1 SGHVS, CDR2 FNYEAQ. V shed 5 bases and J shed 2 bases, with 8 bases lying between them. The CDR3 DNA reads TGTGCCAGCAGCCCCCCTGACACAGATACGCAGTATTTT. Its protein is CASSPPDTDTQYF.

The chain is built from TRBV13 and TRBJ2-3; unclear D gene. V was shortened by 1 base and J by 3 bases, with 2 bases between the two germline ends. Germline assignment: CDR1 PRHDT and CDR2 FYEKMQ (reference sequence). The CDR3 has 12 amino acids. In DNA, the CDR3 is TGTGCCAGCAGCTTAGTTACAGATACGCAGTATTTT. This translates into CASSLVTDTQYF.

With regard to this clone: Other DNA sequences within the sample encode an identical CDR3. The V gene is TRBV18, the J gene TRBJ2-7; possible D gene TRBD1, 5 bases. The V gene's germline CDR1 is KGHSH and CDR2 LQKENI. The CDR3 length is 13 residues. V gave up 4 bases and J gave up 3 bases, with 10 bases separating them. For the CDR3, the DNA is TGTGCCAGCTCACGAAGAGACAGCTACGAGCAGTACTTC. It encodes CASSRRDSYEQYF.

CDR3 bases: TGTGCCAGCAGTCCGACAGGGGTTACAGCTAACTATGGCTACACCTTC. Translated: CASSPTGVTANYGYTF. The V and J genes are TRBV6-4 and TRBJ1-2; 8 positions match TRBD1. Germline CDR1 is MRHNA and CDR2 is SNTAGT. The V gene end was trimmed by 5 bases and the J gene end by 0 bases; junction bases not matched to a gene: 8. The CDR3 runs to 16 residues.

This clone has just one count. The CDR3 spells CASSWSDTQYF. In DNA form, the CDR3 reads TGTGCCAGCAGTTGGTCTGATACGCAGTATTTT. The gene calls are TRBV6-2 or TRBV6-3 and TRBJ2-3; D is ambiguous. The CDR3 spans 11 residues. The V and J ends lost 4 bases and 6 bases respectively, with 5 bases between them. The germline V gene has CDR1 MNHEY and CDR2 SVGEGT.

This clone has just a few counts. J is TRBJ2-7 and V is TRBV25-1; D possibly corresponds to TRBD2 (6 bases). Trimming stripped 4 bases from V and 3 bases from J, with 10 bases between. The CDR3 is 13 amino acids. CDR1 MGHDK and CDR2 SYGVNS come from the germline V gene. The CDR3 reads CASSVGGSYEQYF. CDR3 DNA: TGTGCCAGCAGTGTAGGAGGGAGCTACGAGCAGTACTTC.